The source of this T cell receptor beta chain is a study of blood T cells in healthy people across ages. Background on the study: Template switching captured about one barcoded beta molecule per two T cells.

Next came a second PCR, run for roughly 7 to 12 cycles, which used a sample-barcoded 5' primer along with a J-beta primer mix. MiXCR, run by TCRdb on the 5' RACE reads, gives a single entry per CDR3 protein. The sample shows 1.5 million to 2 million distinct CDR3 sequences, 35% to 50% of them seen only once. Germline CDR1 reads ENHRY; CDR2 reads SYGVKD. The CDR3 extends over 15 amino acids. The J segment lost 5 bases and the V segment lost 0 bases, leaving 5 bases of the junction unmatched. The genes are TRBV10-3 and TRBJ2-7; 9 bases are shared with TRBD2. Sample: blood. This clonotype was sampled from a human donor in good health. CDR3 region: CAISESRGGANEQYF. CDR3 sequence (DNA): TGTGCCATCAGTGAGTCACGCGGGGGGGCTAACGAGCAGTACTTC.